The present T cell receptor (beta chain) was sequenced within a study of T cell responses to AZD1222 COVID-19 vaccine. Libraries were prepared by immunoSEQ multiplex PCR; TCRdb keeps only in-frame clonotypes and omits some of them. The sample yields 95,000 to 100,000 clones, 85% to 90% seen once. The CDR3 extends over 16 amino acids. Per germline, CDR1 SGHRS and CDR2 YFSETQ. Regarding the study as a whole: Repertoires in all cases were sampled only once the peak T cell response had passed. Vaccination with two AZD1222 doses was followed by a rise in Spike-specific TCR breadth and depth. It should be noted that donors were predominantly white British and more often female, and clonal diversity was possibly underestimated.

On this clone itself: Its antigen is not known. At one of its ends the junction is not consistent with the germline gene, which may arise from a read error.

The source material was peripheral blood, sampled on day 0 of AZD1222 vaccination. The J gene is TRBJ2-6, the V gene TRBV5-1; D unclear. This TCR was recovered from an adult in good health. The CDR3 protein is CASSLAEHTGANVLTF. For the CDR3, the DNA is TGCGCCAGCAGCTTGGCCGAGCATACTGGAGCCAACGTCCTGACTTTC.